The subject of this entry is one T cell receptor (beta chain). Its cognate antigen has yet to be identified. No clone much larger than this one lies a single base away; base qualities are absent. TCRbeta CDR3 regions were amplified from genomic DNA by means of the immunoSEQ Assay, a bias-controlled multiplex PCR. The authors' pipeline ran thus. The number of nucleated cells in each sample was estimated from the amplification of reference gene primers within the assay. To quantify the absolute abundance of each unique TCRbeta CDR3 rearrangement, sequence reads were collapsed and filtered. Productive Simpson clonality was computed per sample as the square root of Simpson's diversity index over productive rearrangements. In TCRdb, the immuneACCESS table is reduced to in-frame sequences with V and J assigned. These tables do not hold every clone; where another copy was compared, an unresolved V gene accounts for under half, and the others remain unexplained. V and J calls and clone size are given by that table; D and trimming were obtained from the DNA. The sample table lists some 250,000 clones, roughly four fifths of them with a count of one. 9.5% to 15% of the sample goes to the ten largest clones.

The data are from a study of blood T cell repertoires in COVID-19 (TCRdb year 2020). For the study in its entirety: The collaborator samples originated in the United States, Italy and Spain and spanned the acute and convalescent phases of COVID-19. The prospective study material was composed of cDNA or gDNA derived from T cells, B-cell-depleted T cells, or PBMCs. Deeply sampled blood TCRbeta repertoires from subjects exposed to, actively infected with, or recovered from COVID-19 were included in the dataset. A freely available public database, intended as a resource for researchers studying the immune response to SARS-CoV-2, is where the repertoires were released. The samples were drawn from two sources: the first 160 participants of the ongoing ImmuneRACE study, and 950 to 1,500 subjects contributed by 6 global collaborators. Sample metadata almost always included a de-identified subject ID, COVID-19 status, age in years and sex. Where HLA class I and class II types were available, the types were taken from metadata supplied by the sample provider, not from assay-based typing.

The junction shows trimming of 1 base on V and 2 bases on J, and the gene matches do not reach 7 bases of it. From a lookup of the germline V gene (reference sequence), CDR1 and CDR2 are LNHDA and SQIVND. CDR3 length: 17 amino acids, cysteine to phenylalanine. Only CDR3 DNA is held: 51 bases, read in frame from base 1. Whole blood was collected in K2EDTA tubes by collaborating institutions according to the institutions' own protocols. Collaborator samples were shipped for TCRbeta analysis as frozen whole blood, isolated PBMCs, or DNA extracted from either sample type. Here is what the overall study found, with its caveats: The amount of clinical and demographic metadata varied by source and participant and was provided uncurated.

The chain joins TRBV19 to TRBJ2-3; TRBD1 lines up with 9 middle nucleotides. This TCR derives from a woman in her sixties or seventies with active or convalescent COVID-19. The sequencing sample was made of peripheral blood. The bases read TGTGCCAGTAGTATAGGTCCCCGGGACAGGGTCACAGATACGCAGTATTTT. It codes for CASSIGPRDRVTDTQYF.